What follows are 28 T cell receptor beta chains derived from one specimen sequenced in a study of cytomegalovirus exposure and HLA in healthy donors. Use of 60 Vbeta and 13 Jbeta primers characterized the PCR. Sequencing used immunoSEQ multiplex PCR; TCRdb keeps in-frame clones, though not all of them. The data show roughly 100,000 clones, with roughly four fifths seen just once and under 2% held by the top ten. Sequencing was carried out using PBMCs. Every receptor here comes from a man aged 45 to 65 in good health and CMV-seronegative.

The chain is built from TRBV7-9 and TRBJ2-5; D is undetermined. Germline V gives CDR1 SEHNR, CDR2 FQNEAQ (reference sequence). The V end lost 3 bases, the J end lost 1 base, and 6 bases lay between the germline ends. The CDR3 is made up of 13 amino acids. CDR3 nucleotide sequence: TGTGCCAGCAGCTTCTACCCCCAAGAGACCCAGTACTTC. Protein: CASSFYPQETQYF.

The gene calls are TRBV4-2 and TRBJ1-6; possibly TRBD1 for D (5 bases). V lost 0 bases to trimming and J lost 14 bases, with 14 bases between them. CDR3 length: 14 residues. Germline CDR1 is LGHNA and CDR2 is YNFKEQ. This CDR3 reads CASSQEGGRASLHF. Written as DNA, the CDR3 is TGTGCCAGCAGCCAAGAGGGGGGGAGGGCGTCCCTCCACTTT.

The CDR3 loop is CASSFGGGEQYV. The CDR3 nucleotides are TGTGCCAGCAGCTTCGGGGGGGGCGAGCAGTACGTC. The gene calls are TRBV7-9 and TRBJ2-7; 8 bases match TRBD2. Trimming removed 3 bases from V and 6 bases from J; junction bases left unmatched: 1. This CDR3 is built from 12 residues. Germline assignment: CDR1 SEHNR and CDR2 FQNEAQ (reference sequence).

The chain is built from TRBV5-4 and TRBJ2-7; D gene unclear. CDR1 SGHNT and CDR2 YYREEE come from the germline V gene (reference sequence). The CDR3 length is 13 residues. The CDR3 loop reads CASSLDFAYERYV. The CDR3 nucleotides read TGTGCCAGCAGCTTGGACTTCGCCTACGAGCGGTACGTC.

The chain employs TRBV10-1 and TRBJ2-7; 9 bases agree with TRBD1. V dropped 10 bases and J dropped 6; count of bases not matched to a gene: 10. Per the germline V gene, CDR1 is WNHNN and CDR2 is SYGVQD (reference sequence). The CDR3 runs to 13 residues. The CDR3 sequence: CATSLGTGSEQYV. CDR3 nucleotide sequence: TGCGCCACCTCCCTCGGGACAGGGAGCGAGCAGTACGTC.

The chain couples TRBV11-2 to TRBJ1-2; D is perhaps TRBD1 (6 bases). The V end was cut by 1 base, the J end by 14 bases, with 17 bases between. Per the germline V gene, CDR1 is SGHAT and CDR2 is FQNNGV. The CDR3 is 13 amino acids. CDR3 bases: TGTGCCAGCAGCTTAGGCGAACAGGGAAGAGTAACCTTC. Protein product: CASSLGEQGRVTF.

The chain links TRBV2 to TRBJ1-4, with TRBD1 as a possible D gene (5 bases). Germline assignment: CDR1 SNHLY and CDR2 FYNNEI. CDR3 length equals 14 residues. V lost 3 bases to trimming and J lost 7 bases, with 12 bases between them. CDR3 in DNA: TGTGCCAGCAGTGACAGGAAGGGGTCTGAAAAACTGTTTTTT. This codes for CASSDRKGSEKLFF.

J is TRBJ1-4 and V is TRBV9; no definite D call. Trimming took off 3 bases at V and 2 bases at J, with 8 bases between the two ends. Germline V lookup: CDR1 SGDLS, CDR2 YYNGEE. CDR3 length equals 14 residues. The CDR3 is CASSAGLTNEKLFF. The CDR3 DNA sequence: TGTGCCAGCAGCGCTGGACTGACTAATGAAAAACTGTTTTTT.

This clone showed up just once. The chain employs TRBV10-3 and TRBJ2-1, with D tentatively TRBD1 (6 bases). CDR3 length: 14 residues. V lost 7 bases to trimming and J lost 5 bases, with 15 bases between them. CDR1 is ENHRY and CDR2 is SYGVKD in the germline V gene. DNA of the CDR3: TGTGCCATCACAGTCCGGGACACGAACAATGAGCAGTTCTTC. Translated: CAITVRDTNNEQFF.

This clone was counted once. The chain recombines TRBV10-3 with TRBJ2-5; D possibly corresponds to TRBD2 (5 bases). The V and J ends lost 4 bases and 5 bases respectively, with 11 bases between them. CDR1 ENHRY and CDR2 SYGVKD come from the germline V gene. The CDR3 sequence is 13 residues long. CDR3 residues: CAISGSSEETQYF. The CDR3 DNA sequence: TGTGCCATCAGTGGTAGTAGCGAGGAGACCCAGTACTTC.

This chain links TRBV28 with TRBJ1-2; 9 bases agree with TRBD1. CDR1 is MDHEN, CDR2 SYDVKM, per germline. J gave up 6 bases and V 5 bases, and 7 bases lay outside the gene matches. This CDR3 is 14 amino acids long. CDR3 protein: CASSAQQGADGYTF. For the CDR3, the DNA is TGTGCCAGCAGTGCCCAACAGGGGGCGGATGGCTACACCTTC.

The chain joins TRBV5-1 to TRBJ2-5; 9 nucleotides agree with TRBD1. CDR1 is SGHRS and CDR2 is YFSETQ in the germline V gene. This CDR3 has 15 amino acids. Trimming cost V 4 bases and J 1 base; bases outside gene matches: 5. The CDR3 sequence: CASSPLQGAQETQYF. DNA for the CDR3: TGCGCCAGCAGCCCTTTACAGGGGGCCCAAGAGACCCAGTACTTC.

Notes on this clone: At one of its ends the junction is not consistent with the germline gene, which may arise from a read error. This rearrangement joins TRBV4-1 to TRBJ2-5; 8 bases match TRBD1. In germline, CDR1 is MGHRA, CDR2 YSYEKL. The CDR3 has 17 residues. The CDR3 DNA sequence: TGCGCCAGCAGCCAGGAAGACAGGGGCGGGTTACAAGGGACCCAGTACTTC. Protein sequence: CASSQEDRGGLQGTQYF.

CDR3 sequence reads: CAISESLGGTEAFF. The CDR3 DNA reads as TGTGCCATCAGTGAAAGCCTTGGGGGGACTGAAGCTTTCTTT. The chain employs TRBV10-3 and TRBJ1-1; D possibly corresponds to TRBD1 (5 bases). The V end was cut by 3 bases, the J end by 5 bases, with 13 bases between. Germline V gene lookup returns CDR1 ENHRY and CDR2 SYGVKD. This CDR3 comprises 14 residues.

Written as DNA, the CDR3 is TGTGCCAGCAGCTTGGCCACGGGAACTGAAGCTTTCTTT. This gives the protein CASSLATGTEAFF. J is TRBJ1-1 and V is TRBV5-5; unclear D gene. CDR1 is SGHKS, CDR2 YYEKEE, per germline (reference sequence). The length of the CDR3 is 13 residues. Trimming took 0 bases from V and 5 from J, leaving 8 bases between them.

The rearrangement links TRBV2 to TRBJ2-3; weak D call: TRBD1 (5 bases). Germline-derived CDR1 and CDR2 are SNHLY and FYNNEI. This CDR3 contains 14 residues. With 4 bases removed from V and 0 bases from J, the gap between germline ends came to 8 bases. CDR3 protein: CASSGGSSTDTQYF. DNA of the CDR3: TGTGCCAGCAGTGGGGGCTCTAGCACAGATACGCAGTATTTT.

This chain joins TRBV30 and TRBJ1-3, with 8 positions matching TRBD1. The CDR3 contains 13 residues. The germline gives CDR1 GTSNPN, CDR2 SVGIG (reference sequence). Trimming took 5 bases from V and 3 from J; bases not matched to a gene: 3. The CDR3 here is CAWGTGGGNTIYF. The CDR3 bases are TGTGCCTGGGGGACAGGCGGTGGAAACACCATATATTTT.

This clone was found a few times. The V and J genes are TRBV25-1 and TRBJ2-5; TRBD2 might be the D (6 bases). V was pared by 1 base and J by 0 bases, with 12 bases between. Germline assignment: CDR1 MGHDK and CDR2 SYGVNS. The CDR3 consists of 16 residues. The CDR3 DNA is TGTGCCAGCAGTGAATCCACGCGGGGATACCAAGAGACCCAGTACTTC. This sequence encodes CASSESTRGYQETQYF.

This sequence joins TRBV12-5 and TRBJ2-3, with a tentative D call TRBD2 (6 bases). Trimming removed 1 base at V and 1 base at J, with 6 bases between. The germline V gene encodes CDR1 LGHNT and CDR2 FRNRAP. The CDR3 sequence is 14 residues long. In DNA form, the CDR3 reads TGTGCTAGTGGTTTGGGGGGGGGCACAGATACGCAGTATTTT. This encodes CASGLGGGTDTQYF.

The V call is TRBV5-1, the J call TRBJ2-7, with 10 bases fitting TRBD1. Germline V CDR1 and CDR2: SGHRS, YFSETQ. The CDR3 has 13 residues. V lost 2 bases to trimming and J lost 6 bases; unmatched junction nucleotides: 2. The CDR3 nucleotides are TGCGCCAGCAGCTTAGGACAGGGGGTCGAGCAGTACTTC. The encoded protein is CASSLGQGVEQYF.

As for this clone: At one end, the junction sequence differs from germline, possibly due to a read error. The chain joins TRBV25-1 to TRBJ1-4; D might be TRBD1 (5 bases). Germline CDR1 and CDR2: MGHDK and SYGVNS. This CDR3 spans 14 amino acids. CDR3 residues: CASSKAGTNGKLFF. The CDR3 nucleotides are TGTGCCAGCAGTAAAGCTGGGACTAATGGAAAACTGTTTTTT.

This chain links TRBV9 with TRBJ2-5; the D gene is possibly TRBD2 (5 bases). The CDR3 has 19 amino acids. V lost 0 bases and J lost 2, with 23 bases in between. From germline, CDR1 is SGDLS and CDR2 YYNGEE. In DNA form, the CDR3 reads TGTGCCAGCAGCGTAGGAATTGCGGTCGGGATGTTGGGGCAAGAGACCCAGTACTTC. It encodes CASSVGIAVGMLGQETQYF.

The chain employs TRBV6-5 and TRBJ2-5; D is perhaps TRBD2 (5 bases). CDR3 length: 15 residues. Germline lookup yields CDR1 MNHEY and CDR2 SVGAGI. The ends were cut back, 5 bases at V and 1 base at J, with 14 bases in the middle. The CDR3 nucleotides are TGTGCCAGCAGTCCCCCCGGGGATTCCCAAGAGACCCAGTACTTC. Translating it yields CASSPPGDSQETQYF.

The chain links TRBV5-6 to TRBJ1-5, with D maybe TRBD1 (6 bases). Trimming left V 0 bases short and J 10 bases short, with 20 bases between. This CDR3 is built from 16 residues. Per the germline V gene, CDR1 is SGHDT and CDR2 is YYEEEE. The CDR3 region is CASSLGTGEGDLPQHF. CDR3 DNA: TGTGCCAGCAGCTTGGGTACGGGTGAGGGGGATCTCCCCCAGCATTTT. Combining the CDR3 with reference TRBV5-6 and TRBJ1-5 gives the whole variable domain DAGVTQSPTHLIKTRGQQVTLRCSPKSGHDTVSWYQQALGQGPQFIFQYYEEEERQRGNFPDRFSGHQFPNYSSELNVNALLLGDSALYLCASSLGTGEGDLPQHFGDGTRLSIL.

The rearrangement joins TRBV5-4 to TRBJ2-3, with 7 bases lining up with TRBD1. CDR1 and CDR2 from the germline V gene are SGHNT and YYREEE (reference sequence). CDR3 length: 15 residues. Germline trimming cut 4 bases from V and 2 bases from J; bases unmatched to any gene: 7. The CDR3 sequence: CASSPWTGVTDTQYF. CDR3 nucleotide sequence: TGTGCCAGCAGCCCGTGGACAGGCGTCACAGATACGCAGTATTTT. Complete variable domain (other parts from reference TRBV5-4 and TRBJ2-3): ETGVTQSPTHLIKTRGQQVTLRCSSQSGHNTVSWYQQALGQGPQFIFQYYREEENGRGNFPPRFSGLQFPNYSSELNVNALELDDSALYLCASSPWTGVTDTQYFGPGTRLTVL.

Comments on this clone: At one boundary the junction diverges from the germline segment, which might be a read error. The J gene is TRBJ2-1, the V gene TRBV7-9, with TRBD1 as a possible D gene (6 bases). This CDR3 region has 16 residues. Germline lookup yields CDR1 SEHNR and CDR2 FQNEAQ (reference sequence). CDR3 sequence: CSSSFRTASSYNEQFF. The DNA of the CDR3 is TGTTCCAGCAGCTTCAGGACAGCGAGCTCCTACAATGAGCAGTTCTTC.

Concerning this clone itself: At one boundary the junction diverges from the germline segment, which might be a read error. The chain employs TRBV7-9 and TRBJ2-7; TRBD1 matches 7 bases. Per germline, CDR1 SEHNR and CDR2 FQNEAQ (reference sequence). This CDR3 is 12 amino acids long. The DNA for the CDR3 is TGTTCCAGCAGCGAGACAGGGTTCGAGCAGTACTTC. Its protein is CSSSETGFEQYF.

V gene TRBV6-1 combines with J gene TRBJ1-1, with D unclear. CDR3 length: 13 amino acids. Germline CDR1 reads MNHNS; CDR2 reads SASEGT. The ends were cut back, 7 bases at V and 5 bases at J, with 14 bases in the middle. This CDR3 reads CASNGLRRTEAFF. CDR3 coding DNA: TGTGCCAGCAATGGGCTTAGGCGTACTGAAGCTTTCTTT.